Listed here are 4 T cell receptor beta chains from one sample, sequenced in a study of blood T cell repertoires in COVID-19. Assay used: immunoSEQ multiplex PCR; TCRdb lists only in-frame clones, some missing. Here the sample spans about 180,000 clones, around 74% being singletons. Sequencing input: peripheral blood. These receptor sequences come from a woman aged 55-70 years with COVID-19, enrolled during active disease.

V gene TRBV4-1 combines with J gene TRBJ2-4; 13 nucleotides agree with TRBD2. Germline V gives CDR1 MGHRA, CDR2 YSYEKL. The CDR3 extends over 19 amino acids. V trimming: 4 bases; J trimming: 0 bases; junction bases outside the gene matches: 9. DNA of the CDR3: TGCGCCAGCAGCCCCAGACTAGCGGGGGGCAACTTAGCCAAAAACATTCAGTACTTC. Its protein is CASSPRLAGGNLAKNIQYF.

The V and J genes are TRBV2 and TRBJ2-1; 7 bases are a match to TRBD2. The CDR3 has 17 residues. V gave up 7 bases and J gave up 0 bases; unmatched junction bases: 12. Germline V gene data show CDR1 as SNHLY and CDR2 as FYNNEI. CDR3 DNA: TGTGCCAGCAAGGGGAGGGGTATAGTTTCCTCCTACAATGAGCAGTTCTTC. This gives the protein CASKGRGIVSSYNEQFF.

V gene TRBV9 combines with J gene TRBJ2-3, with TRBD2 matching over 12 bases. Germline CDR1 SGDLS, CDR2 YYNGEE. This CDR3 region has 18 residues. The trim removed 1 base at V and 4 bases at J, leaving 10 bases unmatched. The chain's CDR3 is CASSVTSGGPGHPDTQYF. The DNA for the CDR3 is TGTGCCAGCAGCGTAACTAGCGGGGGGCCAGGACACCCAGATACGCAGTATTTT.

The CDR3 here is CASSLVGGFNQPQHF. CDR3 nucleotides: TGTGCCAGCAGCTTAGTTGGAGGGTTTAACCAGCCCCAGCATTTT. V is TRBV7-2 and J is TRBJ1-5; D is unresolved. V was clipped by 1 base and J by 7 bases, with 14 bases between them. This CDR3 is 15 amino acids long. CDR1 is SGHTA and CDR2 is FQGNSA in the germline V gene.